This TCR beta chain is from a study of blood T cell repertoires in COVID-19. Germline lookup yields CDR1 SGHTA and CDR2 FQGNSA. Trimming removed 5 bases from V and 3 bases from J; junction bases left unmatched: 11. This CDR3 contains 17 residues. Libraries were prepared by immunoSEQ multiplex PCR; TCRdb keeps only in-frame clonotypes and omits some of them. The sample lists over 300,000 clones, 80% to 90% occurring once. This receptor was identified in a man younger than 30 who had recovered from COVID-19. Input material: peripheral blood. The chain joins TRBV7-2 to TRBJ2-4, with TRBD2 identical over 9 bases. The CDR3 loop reads CASSQDRAGGGKNIQYF. For the CDR3, the DNA is TGTGCCAGCAGCCAAGATCGGGCGGGAGGGGGCAAAAACATTCAGTACTTC.